This T cell receptor beta chain was profiled in a study of shared clonotypes between healthy human individuals. Sequencing was at deep level. Method: immunoSEQ multiplex PCR; TCRdb's copy keeps in-frame clones and lacks some. The data hold over a million clones, with around 98% observed a single time. V gave up 8 bases and J gave up 2 bases; unmatched junction bases: 13. This CDR3 has 17 amino acids. CDR1 is SGHRS, CDR2 YFSETQ, per germline. Overall study results and limits: Compared with clonotypes that all four donors shared, non-shared clonotypes had lower generation probabilities. Among the subsets, naive ones generally showed larger estimated richness than memory ones. The sharing of 4.5% to 5% of naive CD4 clonotypes was seen across a handful of donors.

Concerning this clone itself: Its antigen is still unknown.

The chain couples TRBV5-1 to TRBJ2-6; 7 nucleotides agree with TRBD1. The receptor's source is a man between 25 and 39 years old in good health. The source material was naive CD4+ T cells sorted from blood. The subset here: CD45RA+ positively selected. DNA of the CDR3: TGCGCCAGTGGCTCAGGGACAGACTACACTGGGGCCAACGTCCTGACTTTC. This translates into CASGSGTDYTGANVLTF.